Following are 28 T cell receptor beta chains from one sample sequenced in a study of blood T cell repertoires in COVID-19. Assay used: immunoSEQ multiplex PCR; TCRdb lists only in-frame clones, some missing. In the table there are about 220,000 clones, around 84% of which are singletons. Material: peripheral blood. Receptor source: a woman aged 60-70 years who had recovered from COVID-19.

The chain has TRBV19 and TRBJ2-7; D not certain. The CDR3 contains 16 residues. Trimming stripped 3 bases from V and 2 bases from J, with 17 bases between. The germline CDR1 and CDR2 sequences are LNHDA and SQIVND (reference sequence). This chain's CDR3 is CASSIAGGLPPYEQYF. CDR3 DNA: TGTGCCAGTAGTATCGCAGGTGGGCTACCACCCTACGAGCAGTACTTC.

The gene calls are TRBV5-1 and TRBJ2-7; 12 bases are a match to TRBD2. The germline V gene encodes CDR1 SGHRS and CDR2 YFSETQ. V lost 2 bases and J lost 6; bases outside the gene matches: 6. This CDR3 region has 15 residues. The CDR3 here is CASSFLAGGPPEQYF. The DNA of the CDR3 is TGCGCCAGCAGCTTCCTAGCGGGGGGGCCCCCCGAGCAGTACTTC.

This clone was observed a single time. The chain recombines TRBV18 with TRBJ1-5; weak D call: TRBD1 (6 bases). V was pared by 3 bases and J by 6 bases, with 15 bases between. CDR1 and CDR2 (germline): KGHSH, LQKENI. This CDR3 is 15 amino acids long. CDR3: CASSPEAGAGQPQHF. CDR3 DNA: TGTGCCAGCTCACCTGAGGCAGGGGCAGGTCAGCCCCAGCATTTT.

The genes are TRBV3-1 (or the pseudogene TRBV3-2) and TRBJ2-3; the D gene is possibly TRBD2 (5 bases). The V gene's germline CDR1 is LGHDT and CDR2 YNNKEL (reference sequence). Trimming removed 1 base at V and 3 bases at J, with 14 bases between. The CDR3 runs to 16 residues. The CDR3 is CASSQGRAPSTDTQYF. For the CDR3, the DNA is TGTGCCAGCAGCCAAGGGCGGGCCCCCTCGACAGATACGCAGTATTTT.

CDR3 in DNA: TGTGCCAGCAGTTTACTAGCGGGGGGGCCGAATACGCAGTATTTT. Protein sequence: CASSLLAGGPNTQYF. This chain links TRBV27 with TRBJ2-3; TRBD2 aligns across 12 bases. The V segment lost 2 bases and the J segment 7 bases; nucleotides outside the gene matches: 4. The germline V gene encodes CDR1 MNHEY and CDR2 SMNVEV (reference sequence). The CDR3 sequence is 15 residues long.

This clone was recorded once. The CDR3 region is CASSLARGNTEAFF. The CDR3 DNA follows: TGTGCCAGCAGCTTGGCCCGAGGGAACACTGAAGCTTTCTTT. This chain links TRBV5-4 with TRBJ1-1; D not resolved. The V end lost 0 bases, the J end lost 1 base, and 7 bases lay between the germline ends. CDR3 size: 14 residues. The germline V gene encodes CDR1 SGHNT and CDR2 YYREEE (reference sequence).

The rearrangement uses TRBV7-2 and TRBJ1-1; the D gene is possibly TRBD1 (6 bases). The CDR3 is 13 amino acids. V lost 4 bases, J lost 9 bases, and 15 bases lay in between. Germline V lookup: CDR1 SGHTA, CDR2 FQGNSA. This chain's CDR3 is CASSYHGQRQAFF. The CDR3 DNA reads as TGTGCCAGCAGCTACCATGGACAGAGACAAGCTTTCTTT.

The J gene is TRBJ2-5, the V gene TRBV18; no clear D. The CDR3 loop spans 13 amino acids. V lost 1 base, J lost 4 bases, and 7 bases lay in between. CDR1 and CDR2 from the germline V gene are KGHSH and LQKENI. The CDR3, as DNA: TGTGCCAGCTCACCACGAGTTTCAGAGACCCAGTACTTC. Its translation: CASSPRVSETQYF.

The gene calls are TRBV7-8 and TRBJ2-5; D is unresolved. Trimming shortened V by 2 bases and J by 4 bases, and 11 bases separated the two germline ends. Germline values: CDR1 SGHVS, CDR2 FQNEAQ. The CDR3 has 14 residues. The CDR3 DNA is TGTGCCAGCAGCTTACGCGACTTGCGAGAGACCCAGTACTTC. Its translation is CASSLRDLRETQYF.

The V gene is TRBV5-1, the J gene TRBJ2-3; the match to TRBD1 covers 8 bases. The J segment lost 0 bases and the V segment lost 2 bases, leaving 2 bases of the junction unmatched. The CDR3 totals 15 residues. CDR1 is SGHRS and CDR2 is YFSETQ in the germline V gene. In DNA form, the CDR3 reads TGCGCCAGCAGCTTCAGGGGGCAAAGCACAGATACGCAGTATTTT. Encoded protein: CASSFRGQSTDTQYF.

This clone was found a few times. The chain combines TRBV19 with TRBJ1-2; 7 nucleotides agree with TRBD1. The V gene end was trimmed by 3 bases and the J gene end by 4 bases; junction bases not matched to a gene: 5. CDR1 is LNHDA and CDR2 is SQIVND in the germline V gene (reference sequence). The CDR3 is 14 amino acids. The CDR3 loop reads CASSMSAGGYGYTF. CDR3 in DNA: TGTGCCAGTAGTATGTCGGCAGGGGGCTATGGCTACACCTTC.

This clone was counted a few times. DNA for the CDR3: TGTGCCAGCAGTGAAACTACAGGGAGAGAGACCCAGTACTTC. It yields the protein CASSETTGRETQYF. V is TRBV2 and J is TRBJ2-5; possibly TRBD1 for D (6 bases). V shed 2 bases and J shed 4 bases, with 11 bases lying between them. CDR3 length: 14 residues. The V gene's germline CDR1 is SNHLY and CDR2 FYNNEI.

The rearrangement joins TRBV15 to TRBJ1-3; weak D call: TRBD1 (5 bases). The CDR3 spans 14 residues. The germline CDR1 and CDR2 sequences are LNHNV and YYDKDF (reference sequence). V lost 4 bases to trimming and J lost 7 bases, with 14 bases between them. CDR3 in amino acids: CATSNDSGLNTIYF. The CDR3 DNA is TGTGCCACCAGCAACGACAGTGGTCTTAACACCATATATTTT.

As regards this clone: Other DNA sequences in the sample encode the same CDR3. V gene TRBV7-3 combines with J gene TRBJ1-1; D gene unclear. Trimming took off 0 bases at V and 1 base at J, with 3 bases between the two ends. Germline-derived CDR1 and CDR2 are SGHTA and FQGTGA. The CDR3 runs to 13 residues. CDR3 in DNA: TGTGCCAGCAGCTTAACCAGGAACACTGAAGCTTTCTTT. This encodes CASSLTRNTEAFF.

CDR3 in amino acids: CASSSGTGYNQPQHF. The CDR3 DNA reads TGCGCCAGCAGTTCCGGGACAGGGTACAATCAGCCCCAGCATTTT. The chain carries TRBV4-1 and TRBJ1-5; 9 bases are shared with TRBD1. The CDR3 length is 15 residues. V trimming: 6 bases; J trimming: 3 bases; junction bases outside the gene matches: 6. Germline-derived CDR1 and CDR2 are MGHRA and YSYEKL.

The chain links TRBV11-2 to TRBJ2-3, with TRBD2 matching 9 bases. The CDR3 totals 16 residues. Germline CDR1 reads SGHAT; CDR2 reads FQNNGV. V shed 3 bases and J 2 bases; nucleotides not matched to a gene: 6. In DNA, the CDR3 is TGTGCCAGCAGCTTGGTAGCGGGGGCACCCACAGATACGCAGTATTTT. It codes for CASSLVAGAPTDTQYF.

The gene calls are TRBV30 and TRBJ2-7, with a weak D call TRBD1 (6 bases). The germline V and J ends were trimmed by 0 bases and 2 bases, with 8 bases remaining between them. CDR3 length: 13 residues. The germline V gene has CDR1 GTSNPN and CDR2 SVGIG (reference sequence). The CDR3 nucleotides are TGTGCCTGGAGTGTAGGGACACCCTACGAGCAGTACTTC. The encoded protein is CAWSVGTPYEQYF.

A single count supports this clone. The chain joins TRBV30 to TRBJ1-1, with D tentatively TRBD1 (6 bases). This CDR3 has 13 amino acids. The V gene lost 5 bases and the J gene lost 5 bases, with 15 bases spanning the gap. The V gene's germline CDR1 is GTSNPN and CDR2 SVGIG (reference sequence). The CDR3 sequence is CAWSGGDWTEAFF. The CDR3 DNA is TGTGCCTGGTCGGGGGGCGATTGGACTGAAGCTTTCTTT.

The rearrangement joins TRBV9 to TRBJ2-1; 9 nucleotides align to TRBD1. J lost 1 base, V lost 3 bases, and 5 bases had no gene match. Per germline, CDR1 SGDLS and CDR2 YYNGEE. This CDR3 spans 16 amino acids. The CDR3 region is CASSGTGTGSYNEQFF. The CDR3 DNA is TGTGCCAGCAGCGGGACCGGGACAGGGTCCTACAATGAGCAGTTCTTC.

In its sample, this clone was seen once. The chain employs TRBV6-5 and TRBJ1-1, with 7 nucleotides matching TRBD1. The V segment lost 5 bases and the J segment 11 bases; nucleotides outside the gene matches: 14. Germline V gene data show CDR1 as MNHEY and CDR2 as SVGAGI. The CDR3 has 14 amino acids. CDR3 sequence: CASSPLSGGKDAFF. The CDR3 bases are TGTGCCAGCAGTCCCTTATCAGGGGGAAAGGATGCTTTCTTT.

The J gene is TRBJ2-1, the V gene TRBV18; 11 nucleotides agree with TRBD2. The CDR3 covers 19 residues. The germline gives CDR1 KGHSH, CDR2 LQKENI. The V segment lost 1 base and the J segment 5 bases; nucleotides outside the gene matches: 13. CDR3 coding DNA: TGTGCCAGCTCACCACTAGCGGGGGGGCCAACTCTCTTAGACAATGAGCAGTTCTTC. Protein product: CASSPLAGGPTLLDNEQFF.

The J gene is TRBJ1-2, the V gene TRBV18; D remains unclear. Trimming pared 0 bases from V and 8 bases from J, leaving 13 bases between. The CDR3 runs 14 residues. In germline, CDR1 is KGHSH, CDR2 LQKENI. DNA of the CDR3: TGTGCCAGCTCACCACCGGCGGCGCGCAGCGGCTACACCTTC. This gives the protein CASSPPAARSGYTF.

The V gene is TRBV7-2, the J gene TRBJ2-2, with 12 bases aligning to TRBD1. Germline V gene sequence: CDR1 SGHTA, CDR2 FQGNSA. V gave up 4 bases and J gave up 5 bases; unmatched junction bases: 8. The CDR3 has 17 residues. CDR3 sequence (DNA): TGTGCCAGCAGCTCCCAAATGGGACAGGGGGCAACCGGGGAGCTGTTTTTT. Translation: CASSSQMGQGATGELFF. The full variable domain, completed using reference TRBV7-2 and TRBJ2-2, is GAGVSQSPSNKVTEKGKDVELRCDPISGHTALYWYRQSLGQGLEFLIYFQGNSAPDKSGLPSDRFSAERTGGSVSTLTIQRTQQEDSAVYLCASSSQMGQGATGELFFGEGSRLTVL.

This clone was observed once. The gene calls are TRBV3-1 (or the pseudogene TRBV3-2) and TRBJ1-1; 7 bases align to TRBD1. The germline CDR1 and CDR2 sequences are LGHDT and YNNKEL (reference sequence). The V segment lost 5 bases and the J segment 0 bases; nucleotides outside the gene matches: 3. This CDR3 is built from 14 residues. The CDR3 region is CASSAQGLNTEAFF. The CDR3 bases are TGTGCCAGCAGCGCACAGGGGTTGAACACTGAAGCTTTCTTT.

This chain uses TRBV6-5 with TRBJ2-6; the match to TRBD1 covers 8 bases. This CDR3 spans 12 amino acids. V lost 8 bases to trimming and J lost 13 bases; unmatched junction nucleotides: 7. The V gene's germline CDR1 is MNHEY and CDR2 SVGAGI. Here the CDR3 reads CASGDRGLVLTF. The CDR3 region has the DNA TGTGCCAGCGGCGACAGGGGTTTAGTCCTGACTTTC.

The rearrangement links TRBV4-3 to TRBJ2-3, with D perhaps TRBD1 (6 bases). V was pared by 0 bases and J by 2 bases, with 18 bases between. CDR3 length: 18 residues. CDR1 and CDR2 (germline): LGHNA, YSLEER. CDR3 sequence: CASSQDLVGQKITDTQYF. In nucleotides, the CDR3 is TGCGCCAGCAGCCAAGATCTAGTTGGACAGAAAATCACAGATACGCAGTATTTT.

This chain connects TRBV4-1 to TRBJ2-2, with 13 bases matching TRBD2. Germline values: CDR1 MGHRA, CDR2 YSYEKL. The CDR3 spans 17 residues. The junction had 4 bases not matched to a gene; V was cut back by 2 bases and J by 4 bases. CDR3 protein: CASSQPGLAGATGELFF. The CDR3 DNA is TGCGCCAGCAGCCAACCAGGACTAGCGGGGGCCACCGGGGAGCTGTTTTTT.

The chain uses TRBV6-2 or TRBV6-3 and TRBJ2-7; D possibly corresponds to TRBD2 (5 bases). CDR1 is MNHEY and CDR2 is SVGEGT in the germline V gene. V lost 0 bases to trimming and J lost 3 bases, with 15 bases between them. This CDR3 region has 16 residues. In nucleotides, the CDR3 is TGTGCCAGCAGTTACTCCCCAGTGAGGGAAGTCTACGAGCAGTACTTC. This gives the protein CASSYSPVREVYEQYF.